This T cell receptor (beta chain) was captured by sequencing in a study of blood T cell repertoires in COVID-19. Only in-frame clones appear in the TCRdb table, and some are missing; sequencing was by immunoSEQ multiplex PCR. This table has about 230,000 clones, around 86% appearing once. Germline CDR1 and CDR2: LNHDA and SQIVND (reference sequence). The CDR3 contains 14 residues. The V segment lost 4 bases and the J segment 5 bases; nucleotides outside the gene matches: 6. This receptor was obtained from a middle-aged man with COVID-19, enrolled during active disease. V is TRBV19 and J is TRBJ1-1, with 8 bases matching TRBD1. Sequencing was performed on peripheral blood. CDR3 in amino acids: CASSTADRATEAFF. The CDR3 coding sequence is TGTGCCAGTAGTACCGCGGACAGGGCAACTGAAGCTTTCTTT.